This T cell receptor beta chain was obtained from a study of T cell responses to AZD1222 COVID-19 vaccine. Study background: Second doses that came at about 4 or about 12 weeks were put together. Findings and caveats of the study: There were vaccine-associated CD4 TCRs across spike, dominant at 160-218 and 743-854. The study found Spike-specific TCR breadth and depth rose after two AZD1222 doses.

Measured with immunoSEQ multiplex PCR; TCRdb has only the in-frame clones, and not every one. The repertoire holds fewer than 150,000 clones, over 85% seen once, with about 0.91% in the top ten. About this clone itself: Antigen: not known.

The sequence was obtained from an adult in good health. Here the sequenced sample was peripheral blood, taken on day 0 of AZD1222 vaccination.

The CDR3 DNA reads TGTGCCGCCTGGGAGGGGGGGGCGCGTGAGACCCAGTACTTC. Encoded protein: CAAWEGGARETQYF. The chain uses TRBV28 and TRBJ2-5; TRBD2 might be the D (7 bases). Trimming shortened V by 11 bases and J by 5 bases, and 21 bases separated the two germline ends. Germline CDR1 is MDHEN and CDR2 is SYDVKM. The CDR3 covers 14 residues. The full variable domain, rest sourced from reference TRBV28 and TRBJ2-5, is DVKVTQSSRYLVKRTGEKVFLECVQDMDHENMFWYRQDPGLGLRLIYFSYDVKMKEKGDIPEGYSVSREKKERFSLILESASTNQTSMYLCAAWEGGARETQYFGPGTRLLVL.